The T cell receptor (beta chain) under discussion was sequenced for a study of spatial heterogeneity in lung cancer. TCRdb analysed the 5' RACE reads with MiXCR anew, one entry per CDR3 protein. This table has 10,000 or so distinct CDR3 sequences, approximately 8.1% appearing once. Germline V lookup: CDR1 SGHRS, CDR2 YFSETQ. This CDR3 contains 14 residues. Unmatched junction bases numbered 7, after V lost 4 bases and J lost 6 bases. This clonotype was observed many times. What it recognizes is unknown. Findings and limits, study-wide: Tumors with more nonsynonymous mutations had more expanded intratumoral alpha and beta TCRs.

Time point defined: sample taken at primary tumor resection. The specimen was lung tumor tissue, collected at surgery. The chain links TRBV5-1 to TRBJ1-2; 9 nucleotides agree with TRBD1. The origin of this receptor is a male donor with early-stage non-small cell lung cancer. CDR3 loop: CASSIGQGRNGYTF. For the CDR3, the DNA is TGCGCCAGCAGCATAGGACAGGGGCGTAATGGCTACACCTTC.